The clone carrying this T cell receptor beta chain was counted a few times. This record belongs to a study of siplizumab effects on memory and regulatory T cells. The CDR3 is 17 residues long. Unmatched junction bases numbered 11, after V lost 4 bases and J lost 2 bases. CDR1 MDHEN and CDR2 SYDVKM come from the germline V gene. TCR templates numbering approximately 9.3 x 10^4 were assayed per sample. TCRdb keeps only in-frame clones here, not all; method: immunoSEQ multiplex PCR. In the table there are 60,000 or so clones, 85% to 95% of which are singletons. Sequencing was done on a sample of CD8+ T cells sorted from blood. The chain combines TRBV28 with TRBJ2-5; 9 positions match TRBD2. The clonotype was recovered from a human donor in good health. Written as DNA, the CDR3 is TGTGCCAGCAGTTCCCGGCCGGGACTAGCAAGTCAAGAGACCCAGTACTTC. Translating it yields CASSSRPGLASQETQYF.